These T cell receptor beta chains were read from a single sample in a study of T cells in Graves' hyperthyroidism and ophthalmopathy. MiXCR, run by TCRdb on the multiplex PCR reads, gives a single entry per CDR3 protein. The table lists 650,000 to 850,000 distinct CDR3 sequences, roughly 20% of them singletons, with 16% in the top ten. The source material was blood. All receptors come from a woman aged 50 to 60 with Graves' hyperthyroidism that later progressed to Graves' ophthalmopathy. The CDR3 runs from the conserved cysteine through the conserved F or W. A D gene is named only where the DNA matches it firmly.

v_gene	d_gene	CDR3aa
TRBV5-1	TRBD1	CASGTASYEQYF
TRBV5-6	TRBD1	CASVTGDEYTGELFF
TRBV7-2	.	CASSLDGGAHNYGYTF
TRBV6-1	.	CASTLRRGEQPQHF
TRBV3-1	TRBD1	CASSPRTGASTDTQYF
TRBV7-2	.	CASSLNPGEKLFF
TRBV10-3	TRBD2	CAIRGGGANEQFF
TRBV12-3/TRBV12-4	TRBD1	CASSLAQGVNQPQHF
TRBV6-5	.	CASSYSMGHKETQYF
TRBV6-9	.	CASSLGETDTYGYTF
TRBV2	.	CASGGPFENEQFF
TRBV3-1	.	CASSQSDFDSQETQYF
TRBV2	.	CASISGAGYTGELFF
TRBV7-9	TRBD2	CASSLTQEPGAGDEQFF
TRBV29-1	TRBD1	CSVATGVVVGELFF
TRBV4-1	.	CASSQDRGSRQPQHF
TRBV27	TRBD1	CASSSRTGGRNEQYF
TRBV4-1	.	CASSQDAGYRSGNTIYF
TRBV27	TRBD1	CASSSDRADEKLFF
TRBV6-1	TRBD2	CASSEKRRLAGDFWDEQFF
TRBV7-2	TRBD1	CASRTHGTGVGETQYF
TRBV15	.	CATSRSREKLFF
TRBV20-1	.	CSAHQGGGQPQHF
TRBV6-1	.	CASRSPAQPKNTEAFF
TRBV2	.	CASSEGSVRPDTQYF
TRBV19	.	CASSSTGSQPQHF
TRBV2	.	CASRSRGAGANVLTF
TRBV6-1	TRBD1	CASMGQINTEAFF
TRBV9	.	CASSTQQETQYF
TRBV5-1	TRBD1	CASSLGEGAFGSPLHF
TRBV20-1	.	CSTSPWGEPSYTF
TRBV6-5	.	CASSTDRRRRNQPQHF
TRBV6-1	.	CASSYDGGMNTEAFF
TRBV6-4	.	CASSERRERKGASGYGYTF
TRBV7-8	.	CASSSSPRGLFF
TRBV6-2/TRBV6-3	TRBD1	CASSKTGTGSNTQYF
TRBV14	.	CASSQIDPGEGLAKLFF
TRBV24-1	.	CATSDLKYNEQFF
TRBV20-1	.	CSAYTAGEQYF
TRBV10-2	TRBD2	CASSELGGSYEQYF
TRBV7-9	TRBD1	CASSPDRDRGNIQYF
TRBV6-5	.	CASSYFGGGASGYTF